A single sample is the source of the 28 T cell receptor beta chains below, sequenced in a study of OX40 agonist ivuxolimab in advanced cancers. The method was immunoSEQ multiplex PCR; TCRdb's version includes in-frame clones alone and lacks a portion of them. Of 70,000 to 95,000 clones listed, 92% were seen once; the top ten hold around 0.51%. Sequenced material: CD4+ or CD8+ T cells sorted from blood, taken in a trial of the OX40 agonist ivuxolimab. The receptors derive from an adult with an advanced solid tumor such as melanoma, head and neck, liver or kidney cancer.

The chain uses TRBV15 and TRBJ2-5; D gene unclear. V dropped 2 bases and J dropped 4 bases, with 2 bases sitting between them. CDR3 length: 11 residues. The germline CDR1 and CDR2 sequences are LNHNV and YYDKDF (reference sequence). The chain's CDR3 is CATSRRETQYF. DNA of the CDR3: TGTGCCACCAGCAGAAGAGAGACCCAGTACTTC.

The gene calls are TRBV19 and TRBJ2-1, with unresolved D. The CDR3 runs 9 residues. Germline values: CDR1 LNHDA, CDR2 SQIVND (reference sequence). The ends were cut back, 8 bases at V and 8 bases at J, with 4 bases in the middle. The CDR3 bases are TGTGCCAGTGGGTATGAGCAGTTCTTC. Translation: CASGYEQFF. Full variable domain (outside the CDR3, taken from reference TRBV19 and TRBJ2-1): DGGITQSPKYLFRKEGQNVTLSCEQNLNHDAMYWYRQDPGQGLRLIYYSQIVNDFQKGDIAEGYSVSREKKESFPLTVTSAQKNPTAFYLCASGYEQFFGPGTRLTVL.

J is TRBJ1-4 and V is TRBV6-1, with 10 bases matching TRBD1. CDR3 size: 14 residues. J lost 9 bases, V lost 2 bases, and 3 bases had no gene match. Germline V CDR1 and CDR2: MNHNS, SASEGT. The CDR3 loop reads CASSEPGQGQKLFF. CDR3 in DNA: TGTGCCAGCAGTGAACCGGGACAGGGGCAAAAACTGTTTTTT.

This rearrangement joins TRBV19 to TRBJ1-2; the D gene is possibly TRBD1 (6 bases). The V gene's germline CDR1 is LNHDA and CDR2 SQIVND (reference sequence). The CDR3 is 15 amino acids. V was pared by 4 bases and J by 4 bases, with 16 bases between. DNA for the CDR3: TGTGCCAGTAGTAGAGACCGACAGGTTGGCTATGGCTACACCTTC. Protein: CASSRDRQVGYGYTF.

This chain links TRBV10-3 with TRBJ2-5, with no clear D. CDR1 is ENHRY, CDR2 SYGVKD, per germline. The CDR3 is 15 amino acids. Trimming took off 0 bases at V and 2 bases at J, with 10 bases between the two ends. The CDR3 region has the DNA TGTGCCATCAGTGAGTCGTCCAGTTTTCAAGAGACCCAGTACTTC. It specifies CAISESSSFQETQYF.

Worth noting for this clone: At one end the junction does not follow the germline gene, possibly because of a read error. The chain couples TRBV7-7 to TRBJ2-5; no definite D call. CDR3 length: 11 residues. Germline CDR1 reads SSHAT; CDR2 reads FNYEAQ (reference sequence). This CDR3 is CASSGGETQYF. For the CDR3, the DNA is TGTGCTAGCAGTGGCGGCGAGACCCAGTACTTC.

This rearrangement joins TRBV30 to TRBJ1-3, with D unclear. The CDR3 is 13 residues long. CDR1 is GTSNPN, CDR2 SVGIG, per germline (reference sequence). Between the trimmed V and J ends, which lost 0 bases and 2 bases, there was a span of 5 bases. CDR3 sequence: CAWSVLAGNTIYF. The CDR3 DNA is TGTGCCTGGAGTGTACTAGCTGGAAACACCATATATTTT.

The chain has TRBV11-2 and TRBJ2-7, with D perhaps being TRBD1 or TRBD2 (7 bases each). CDR1 and CDR2 from the germline V gene are SGHAT and FQNNGV. The CDR3 has 14 amino acids. Trimming removed 5 bases from V and 5 bases from J, with 16 bases in between. CDR3 coding DNA: TGTGCCAGCAGCCGCAGGGGGGAGGGTAACGAGCAGTACTTC. Protein product: CASSRRGEGNEQYF.

V usage is TRBV7-9 and J usage is TRBJ2-1; a possible D gene is TRBD1 (5 bases). Trimming pared 3 bases from V and 8 bases from J, leaving 17 bases between. Germline CDR1 reads SEHNR; CDR2 reads FQNEAQ (reference sequence). This CDR3 spans 15 amino acids. The CDR3 coding sequence is TGTGCCAGCAGCTTGGGGCAGGGTAGTTTCGATGAGCAGTTCTTC. Protein product: CASSLGQGSFDEQFF.

The chain links TRBV11-2 to TRBJ2-3; D unresolved. This CDR3 spans 14 amino acids. Germline V CDR1 and CDR2: SGHAT, FQNNGV. V was cut by 5 bases and J by 0 bases, with 9 bases left in between. CDR3 in DNA: TGTGCCAGCAGCCAAATCCCAAGCACAGATACGCAGTATTTT. It encodes CASSQIPSTDTQYF. The whole variable domain, remainder taken from reference TRBV11-2 and TRBJ2-3, is EAGVAQSPRYKIIEKRQSVAFWCNPISGHATLYWYQQILGQGPKLLIQFQNNGVVDDSQLPKDRFSAERLKGVDSTLKIQPAKLEDSAVYLCASSQIPSTDTQYFGPGTRLTVL.

This chain joins TRBV15 and TRBJ1-1; D may be TRBD1 (6 bases). The germline V and J ends were trimmed by 6 bases and 5 bases, with 13 bases remaining between them. CDR1 and CDR2 (germline): LNHNV, YYDKDF (reference sequence). The CDR3 contains 13 residues. The CDR3 DNA follows: TGTGCCACCAGTCGACAGGAGGGAACTGAAGCTTTCTTT. The encoded protein is CATSRQEGTEAFF. The variable domain in full, with the rest retrieved from reference TRBV15 and TRBJ1-1, is DAMVIQNPRYQVTQFGKPVTLSCSQTLNHNVMYWYQQKSSQAPKLLFHYYDKDFNNEADTPDNFQSRRPNTSFCFLDIRSPGLGDTAMYLCATSRQEGTEAFFGQGTRLTVV.

The chain joins TRBV27 to TRBJ2-1, with 11 bases matching TRBD2. CDR1 is MNHEY and CDR2 is SMNVEV in the germline V gene (reference sequence). V trimming: 6 bases; J trimming: 7 bases; junction bases outside the gene matches: 8. The CDR3 consists of 15 residues. This CDR3 reads CASSSLAGVFNEQFF. For the CDR3, the DNA is TGTGCCAGCAGCTCACTAGCGGGGGTGTTTAATGAGCAGTTCTTC.

The V and J genes are TRBV25-1 and TRBJ1-6; no firm D call. CDR1 and CDR2 from the germline V gene are MGHDK and SYGVNS. The CDR3 is 15 amino acids. The V and J ends lost 0 bases and 9 bases respectively, with 12 bases between them. Here the CDR3 reads CASSEYGRSISPLHF. The CDR3 bases are TGTGCCAGCAGTGAATATGGAAGGTCTATTTCACCCCTCCACTTT. The entire variable domain, with the rest obtained from reference TRBV25-1 and TRBJ1-6, is as follows: EADIYQTPRYLVIGTGKKITLECSQTMGHDKMYWYQQDPGMELHLIHYSYGVNSTEKGDLSSESTVSRIRTEHFPLTLESARPSHTSQYLCASSEYGRSISPLHFGNGTRLTVT.

The rearrangement links TRBV5-1 to TRBJ1-2; perhaps TRBD1 as D (6 bases). Trimming cost V 0 bases and J 8 bases, with 17 bases left between them. There are 15 residues in the CDR3. The V gene's germline CDR1 is SGHRS and CDR2 YFSETQ. CDR3 DNA: TGCGCCAGCAGCTTGGGGAACGAACAGGGCGGCGGCTACACCTTC. Translation gives CASSLGNEQGGGYTF.

This clone is labeled medium-sized. This chain links TRBV6-1 with TRBJ1-5; TRBD1 matches at 8 bases. The CDR3 contains 14 residues. In germline, CDR1 is MNHNS, CDR2 SASEGT. The V gene end was trimmed by 7 bases and the J gene end by 3 bases; junction bases not matched to a gene: 5. The CDR3 protein is CASNPTGANQPQHF. In DNA, the CDR3 is TGTGCCAGCAACCCGACAGGGGCCAATCAGCCCCAGCATTTT.

The chain joins TRBV6-5 to TRBJ2-5; no firm D call. The germline gives CDR1 MNHEY, CDR2 SVGAGI. The CDR3 covers 14 residues. V lost 2 bases, J lost 5 bases, and 12 bases lay in between. The DNA for the CDR3 is TGTGCCAGCAGTTACGACTTTCCGCGGGAGACCCAGTACTTC. This encodes CASSYDFPRETQYF.

The rearrangement links TRBV5-6 to TRBJ2-5; a possible D gene is TRBD1 (6 bases). CDR1 is SGHDT and CDR2 is YYEEEE in the germline V gene. The CDR3 contains 15 residues. V lost 4 bases and J lost 2, with 15 bases in between. CDR3 in amino acids: CASSRGTGIQETQYF. The CDR3 DNA reads as TGTGCCAGCAGCCGGGGAACAGGGATTCAAGAGACCCAGTACTTC.

The rearrangement uses TRBV5-1 and TRBJ2-2; D ambiguous. CDR1 and CDR2 from the germline V gene are SGHRS and YFSETQ. The CDR3 is 15 amino acids. V was cut by 0 bases and J by 3 bases, with 9 bases left in between. The chain's CDR3 is CASSLGWVDTGELFF. The DNA of the CDR3 is TGCGCCAGCAGCTTGGGTTGGGTGGACACCGGGGAGCTGTTTTTT.

CDR3 region: CASSPRGGDTHEQFF. The CDR3 nucleotides read TGTGCCAGCTCACCACGCGGGGGGGATACTCATGAGCAGTTCTTC. The rearrangement uses TRBV18 and TRBJ2-1; 9 nucleotides align to TRBD2. V lost 1 base to trimming and J lost 8 bases; unmatched junction nucleotides: 6. There are 15 residues in the CDR3. CDR1 is KGHSH, CDR2 LQKENI, per germline.

This chain connects TRBV2 to TRBJ2-2; D is perhaps TRBD2 (6 bases). The CDR3 length is 14 residues. V was cut by 8 bases and J by 7 bases, with 17 bases left in between. Germline assignment: CDR1 SNHLY and CDR2 FYNNEI. The CDR3 protein is CASAVTGVVGELFF. CDR3 coding DNA: TGTGCCAGCGCTGTCACGGGAGTTGTCGGGGAGCTGTTTTTT.

This sequence joins TRBV7-9 and TRBJ2-5; tentative D call: TRBD2 (6 bases). This CDR3 is 16 amino acids long. Trimming left V 5 bases short and J 2 bases short, with 18 bases between. The germline gives CDR1 SEHNR, CDR2 FQNEAQ (reference sequence). The CDR3 DNA reads TGTGCCAGCAGCCCGGCCGGGCTAGCGATTCAAGAGACCCAGTACTTC. Encoded protein: CASSPAGLAIQETQYF.

This chain uses TRBV18 with TRBJ1-4, with 10 bases that match TRBD1. Germline V lookup: CDR1 KGHSH, CDR2 LQKENI. Trimming took 6 bases from V and 5 from J; bases not matched to a gene: 3. This CDR3 spans 14 amino acids. CDR3 DNA sequence: TGTGCCAGCTCCCCGGGACAGGGGAATGAAAAACTGTTTTTT. Amino acids: CASSPGQGNEKLFF.

V usage is TRBV5-1 and J usage is TRBJ1-2, with D maybe TRBD1 (6 bases). Germline CDR1 reads SGHRS; CDR2 reads YFSETQ. The CDR3 contains 14 residues. Trimming removed 4 bases from V and 0 bases from J, with 10 bases in between. The CDR3 reads CASSPDSTNYGYTF. The CDR3 region has the DNA TGCGCCAGCAGCCCGGACAGCACTAACTATGGCTACACCTTC.

The gene calls are TRBV4-1 and TRBJ1-4; 10 bases are shared with TRBD1. Germline CDR1 is MGHRA and CDR2 is YSYEKL. The CDR3 has 15 residues. Germline trimming cut 4 bases from V and 2 bases from J; bases unmatched to any gene: 1. This CDR3 is CASSRGQGTNEKLFF. The CDR3 nucleotides read TGCGCCAGCAGCCGGGGACAGGGGACTAATGAAAAACTGTTTTTT.

V and J are TRBV6-1 and TRBJ2-3; 14 bases line up with TRBD2. Germline CDR1 reads MNHNS; CDR2 reads SASEGT. V gave up 4 bases and J gave up 2 bases; unmatched junction bases: 8. CDR3 size: 18 residues. CDR3 in DNA: TGTGCCAGCAGTGGGGGGACTAGCGGGGGTTTTTACACAGATACGCAGTATTTT. Translation gives CASSGGTSGGFYTDTQYF.

This rearrangement joins TRBV6-1 to TRBJ1-5, with 7 bases lining up with TRBD1. Germline V gives CDR1 MNHNS, CDR2 SASEGT. V lost 1 base, J lost 3 bases, and 6 bases stayed unmatched. The CDR3 runs to 16 residues. CDR3 bases: TGTGCCAGCAGTGAAGTTTCAGGGGGTTTCAATCAGCCCCAGCATTTT. It translates to CASSEVSGGFNQPQHF.

The V and J genes are TRBV4-1 and TRBJ2-3; TRBD2 matches 12 bases. Germline CDR1 reads MGHRA; CDR2 reads YSYEKL. This CDR3 is 17 amino acids long. Trimming took 1 base from V and 4 from J; bases not matched to a gene: 6. The CDR3 DNA sequence: TGCGCCAGCAGCCAAGTCCCGACTAGCGGGAGATCAGATACGCAGTATTTT. It encodes CASSQVPTSGRSDTQYF.

This rearrangement joins TRBV6-5 to TRBJ1-6; D unresolved. This CDR3 is built from 15 residues. The germline V gene has CDR1 MNHEY and CDR2 SVGAGI. Trimming stripped 2 bases from V and 5 bases from J, with 10 bases between. The CDR3 loop is CASSYRDVNNSPLHF. Written as DNA, the CDR3 is TGTGCCAGCAGTTACCGAGATGTAAATAATTCACCCCTCCACTTT.